Presented here are 28 T cell receptor beta chains from one specimen sequenced in a study of shared clonotypes between healthy human individuals. The protocol was immunoSEQ multiplex PCR, while the TCRdb copy is restricted to in-frame clones and leaves out a portion. The sample comprises over 1.4 million clones, around 97% of which are singletons, and over 1% rests with the top ten. The sequencing input was naive CD4+ T cells sorted from blood. The subset: CD45RA+ positively selected. The source of these receptors is a man under 40 in good health.

J is TRBJ2-1 and V is TRBV14; 9 bases line up with TRBD2. The CDR3 length is 16 residues. Germline values: CDR1 SGHDN, CDR2 FVKESK. Losses at the gene ends were 2 bases for V and 6 bases for J; bases not matched to a gene: 8. The CDR3 coding sequence is TGTGCCAGCAGCCAATTCGGGACTAGCCCTATCAATGAGCAGTTCTTC. This gives the protein CASSQFGTSPINEQFF.

CDR3 amino acids: CATSASYNEQFF. As DNA, the CDR3 is TGTGCCACTTCAGCGTCCTACAATGAGCAGTTCTTC. The chain uses TRBV19 and TRBJ2-1; D is ambiguous. The ends were cut back, 10 bases at V and 1 base at J, with 8 bases in the middle. From germline, CDR1 is LNHDA and CDR2 SQIVND (reference sequence). The CDR3 contains 12 residues.

The table lists this clone with a count of one. CDR3: CASRADRSNQPQHF. CDR3 sequence (DNA): TGTGCCAGCAGGGCGGACAGGAGCAATCAGCCCCAGCATTTT. The V and J genes are TRBV6-1 and TRBJ1-5, with 7 bases lining up with TRBD1. With 6 bases clipped from V and 1 base from J, the junction kept 3 bases outside the gene matches. Germline CDR1 reads MNHNS; CDR2 reads SASEGT. This CDR3 region has 14 residues.

The chain joins TRBV28 to TRBJ1-5; 9 bases agree with TRBD1. The CDR3 sequence is 16 residues long. Trimming at V came to 2 bases and at J to 7 bases, leaving 9 bases not matched to a gene. Germline V gene data show CDR1 as MDHEN and CDR2 as SYDVKM. Written as DNA, the CDR3 is TGTGCCAGCAGTTTACTGGGACAGGGACCAGGGCAGCCCCAGCATTTT. The encoded protein is CASSLLGQGPGQPQHF. Filled out from reference TRBV28 and TRBJ1-5, the complete variable domain reads DVKVTQSSRYLVKRTGEKVFLECVQDMDHENMFWYRQDPGLGLRLIYFSYDVKMKEKGDIPEGYSVSREKKERFSLILESASTNQTSMYLCASSLLGQGPGQPQHFGDGTRLSIL.

In this sample, this clone turned up once. The chain links TRBV19 to TRBJ1-4; D not certain. This CDR3 region has 14 residues. Trimming took off 3 bases at V and 4 bases at J, with 9 bases between the two ends. Germline V gene data show CDR1 as LNHDA and CDR2 as SQIVND (reference sequence). This CDR3 reads CASSMDGYNEKLFF. CDR3 nucleotides: TGTGCCAGTAGTATGGACGGTTATAATGAAAAACTGTTTTTT.

The V gene is TRBV28, the J gene TRBJ2-1, with a possible D match to TRBD2 (6 bases). Trimming left V 10 bases short and J 7 bases short, with 20 bases between. Germline values: CDR1 MDHEN, CDR2 SYDVKM. This CDR3 is built from 14 residues. In DNA, the CDR3 is TGTGCCACCACGGCGGGATCACCTAGGAATGAGCAGTTCTTC. Its protein is CATTAGSPRNEQFF.

This sequence joins TRBV19 and TRBJ1-2; TRBD1 aligns across 12 bases. Per germline, CDR1 LNHDA and CDR2 SQIVND (reference sequence). V lost 6 bases, J lost 7 bases, and 12 bases stayed unmatched. The CDR3 totals 16 residues. The CDR3, as DNA: TGTGCCAGTAGCACTCCCTCCGGGACAGGGGGCGGTGGCTACACCTTC. The encoded protein is CASSTPSGTGGGGYTF.

The CDR3 reads CASNWLDQPQHF. CDR3 bases: TGTGCCAGTAATTGGTTGGATCAGCCCCAGCATTTT. The chain links TRBV19 to TRBJ1-5; no reliable D call. This CDR3 comprises 12 residues. Per the germline V gene, CDR1 is LNHDA and CDR2 is SQIVND (reference sequence). Deletions cut 7 bases from V and 5 bases from J, with 9 bases between. The variable domain in full, completed from reference TRBV19 and TRBJ1-5, reads DGGITQSPKYLFRKEGQNVTLSCEQNLNHDAMYWYRQDPGQGLRLIYYSQIVNDFQKGDIAEGYSVSREKKESFPLTVTSAQKNPTAFYLCASNWLDQPQHFGDGTRLSIL.

The rearrangement links TRBV14 to TRBJ1-2; D gene unclear. Trimming removed 4 bases from V and 3 bases from J, with 12 bases in between. CDR1 is SGHDN and CDR2 is FVKESK in the germline V gene. The CDR3 is made up of 14 amino acids. The CDR3, as DNA: TGTGCCAGCAGCCCTAGCCCGTCATACTATGGCTACACCTTC. Translated: CASSPSPSYYGYTF.

CDR3 residues: CATSGLRDGSYEQYF. DNA for the CDR3: TGTGCCACCAGCGGCCTCCGGGACGGCTCCTACGAGCAGTACTTC. The rearrangement uses TRBV15 and TRBJ2-7; the D call may be TRBD1 or TRBD2 (5 bases each). The germline V gene encodes CDR1 LNHNV and CDR2 YYDKDF (reference sequence). CDR3 length: 15 amino acids. V was shortened by 5 bases and J by 0 bases, with 14 bases between the two germline ends.

V usage is TRBV4-1 and J usage is TRBJ2-7, with D perhaps matching TRBD1 (7 bases). The CDR3 extends over 19 amino acids. CDR1 MGHRA and CDR2 YSYEKL come from the germline V gene. The V end lost 4 bases, the J end lost 2 bases, and 27 bases lay between the germline ends. CDR3 protein: CASSPRQGISAGSPYEQYF. As DNA, the CDR3 is TGCGCCAGCAGCCCTAGACAGGGTATTTCGGCGGGATCCCCCTACGAGCAGTACTTC.

Turning to this clone: Additional DNA sequences in this sample encode the identical CDR3. The chain combines TRBV5-4 with TRBJ2-3; no definite D call. Germline V gene lookup returns CDR1 SGHNT and CDR2 YYREEE (reference sequence). The CDR3 spans 13 residues. V was clipped by 0 bases and J by 0 bases, with 2 bases between them. CDR3 sequence (DNA): TGTGCCAGCAGCTTGGGTAGCACAGATACGCAGTATTTT. Translating gives CASSLGSTDTQYF.

The V gene is TRBV25-1, the J gene TRBJ1-1; D call uncertain. The CDR3 has 13 amino acids. The V gene's germline CDR1 is MGHDK and CDR2 SYGVNS. Trimming left V 3 bases short and J 0 bases short, with 5 bases between. CDR3 nucleotide sequence: TGTGCCAGCAGTGACAGGATGAACACTGAAGCTTTCTTT. It encodes CASSDRMNTEAFF.

The rearrangement joins TRBV6-1 to TRBJ1-2, with D perhaps TRBD1 (5 bases). Trimming took off 7 bases at V and 7 bases at J, with 19 bases between the two ends. The CDR3 contains 14 residues. Germline V lookup: CDR1 MNHNS, CDR2 SASEGT. In nucleotides, the CDR3 is TGTGCCAGCAATAGTCGTCGGGGGGACTCTGGCTACACCTTC. Its translation: CASNSRRGDSGYTF.

The table lists this clone with a count of one. The chain has TRBV7-2 and TRBJ1-3, with D perhaps TRBD1 (6 bases). The germline CDR1 and CDR2 sequences are SGHTA and FQGNSA. The length of the CDR3 is 17 residues. V shed 2 bases and J shed 0 bases, with 14 bases lying between them. CDR3 nucleotides: TGTGCCAGCAGCTTAACCTCGACAGGTGTCTCTGGAAACACCATATATTTT. Translating gives CASSLTSTGVSGNTIYF.

The chain joins TRBV18 to TRBJ2-3; weak D call: TRBD1 (7 bases). V was clipped by 3 bases and J by 0 bases, with 16 bases between them. The CDR3 extends over 17 amino acids. The germline V gene encodes CDR1 KGHSH and CDR2 LQKENI. CDR3 nucleotide sequence: TGTGCCAGCTCACCGATCGGGCGGGACAGCAGCACAGATACGCAGTATTTT. Translation gives CASSPIGRDSSTDTQYF.

About this clone itself: This sample also contains other DNA sequences that code for the same CDR3. The chain uses TRBV29-1 and TRBJ2-1, with D hard to call. This CDR3 spans 12 amino acids. The germline V gene has CDR1 SQVTM and CDR2 ANQGSEA. V lost 4 bases and J lost 2, with 6 bases in between. CDR3: CSVGQTYNEQFF. The CDR3 DNA follows: TGCAGCGTTGGTCAGACCTACAATGAGCAGTTCTTC.

This clone has just a few counts. The V and J genes are TRBV25-1 and TRBJ1-2; tentative D call: TRBD1 (5 bases). The CDR3 is made up of 13 amino acids. The germline V gene has CDR1 MGHDK and CDR2 SYGVNS. V was clipped by 1 base and J by 3 bases, with 6 bases between them. In DNA form, the CDR3 reads TGTGCCAGCAGTGAATGGGGGGACTATGGCTACACCTTC. It encodes CASSEWGDYGYTF.

The chain employs TRBV11-3 and TRBJ2-1; 7 bases align to TRBD2. Trimming at V came to 5 bases and at J to 4 bases, leaving 8 bases not matched to a gene. CDR1 is SGHNT, CDR2 YENEEA, per germline. The CDR3 has 15 residues. CDR3 loop: CASSEGLPRYNEQFF. The DNA of the CDR3 is TGTGCCAGCAGCGAGGGACTACCAAGGTACAATGAGCAGTTCTTC.

The chain joins TRBV29-1 to TRBJ2-1; TRBD1 matches 7 bases. The germline gives CDR1 SQVTM, CDR2 ANQGSEA. With V trimmed by 4 bases and J by 5 bases, 8 bases remained unmatched. CDR3 length: 14 amino acids. The CDR3 is CSVGLLTGNNEQFF. The CDR3 DNA follows: TGCAGCGTTGGGCTACTGACAGGGAACAATGAGCAGTTCTTC.

This clone appeared once. The chain couples TRBV7-8 to TRBJ1-1; TRBD1 matches 7 bases. With V trimmed by 3 bases and J by 5 bases, 6 bases remained unmatched. CDR1 SGHVS and CDR2 FQNEAQ come from the germline V gene. The CDR3 extends over 14 amino acids. CDR3 sequence reads: CASSFTGVRTEAFF. DNA of the CDR3: TGTGCCAGCAGCTTCACAGGGGTTCGAACTGAAGCTTTCTTT.

The V gene is TRBV9, the J gene TRBJ2-7; 11 positions agree with TRBD1. This CDR3 has 15 residues. Germline-derived CDR1 and CDR2 are SGDLS and YYNGEE. Trimming removed 3 bases from V and 5 bases from J; junction bases left unmatched: 7. CDR3 sequence reads: CASSASVGQGDEQYF. The CDR3 region has the DNA TGTGCCAGCAGCGCCTCCGTGGGACAGGGGGACGAGCAGTACTTC.

V is TRBV6-1 and J is TRBJ1-2; D is unclear. Germline V lookup: CDR1 MNHNS, CDR2 SASEGT. Trimming took 1 base from V and 4 from J, leaving 13 bases between them. This CDR3 spans 15 amino acids. The chain's CDR3 is CASSEGVIRTYGYTF. The CDR3 DNA follows: TGTGCCAGCAGTGAAGGAGTAATAAGAACCTATGGCTACACCTTC.

Notes on this clone: Other DNA sequences within the sample encode an identical CDR3. The V and J genes are TRBV5-1 and TRBJ2-1; a possible D gene is TRBD1 (5 bases). V was trimmed by 0 bases and J by 0 bases, leaving 7 bases between them. There are 15 residues in the CDR3. Per germline, CDR1 SGHRS and CDR2 YFSETQ. The CDR3 DNA sequence: TGCGCCAGCAGCTTGGTAGGGGACTCCTACAATGAGCAGTTCTTC. Translating gives CASSLVGDSYNEQFF.

J is TRBJ2-5 and V is TRBV5-1; possible D gene TRBD1, 6 bases. Germline CDR1 and CDR2: SGHRS and YFSETQ. This CDR3 comprises 15 residues. Trimming took off 3 bases at V and 11 bases at J, with 23 bases between the two ends. The CDR3 is CASSYGTRVPEEQYF. CDR3 DNA sequence: TGCGCCAGCAGCTACGGGACAAGGGTCCCCGAGGAGCAGTACTTC.

V is TRBV18 and J is TRBJ2-5; 7 nucleotides align to TRBD1. Looked up from germline, CDR1 is KGHSH and CDR2 is LQKENI. J gave up 3 bases and V 5 bases, and 9 bases lay outside the gene matches. The length of the CDR3 is 15 residues. The chain's CDR3 is CASSELGTVKETQYF. The CDR3 DNA sequence: TGTGCCAGCTCAGAGCTCGGGACAGTGAAAGAGACCCAGTACTTC.

The chain joins TRBV5-1 to TRBJ2-7; D is possibly TRBD1 or TRBD2 (5 bases each). Germline lookup yields CDR1 SGHRS and CDR2 YFSETQ. The CDR3 has 15 amino acids. V lost 4 bases to trimming and J lost 1 base, with 15 bases between them. CDR3 sequence: CASSLRDRLSYEQYF. The CDR3 nucleotides read TGCGCCAGCAGCCTCCGGGACCGTCTATCCTACGAGCAGTACTTC.

The chain uses TRBV7-8 and TRBJ1-1; D not resolved. V was pared by 2 bases and J by 1 base, with 14 bases between. Germline V gene data show CDR1 as SGHVS and CDR2 as FQNEAQ. The CDR3 is 16 residues long. CDR3 coding DNA: TGTGCCAGCAGCTTAATGGCCTCGGTCAAGAACACTGAAGCTTTCTTT. Protein sequence: CASSLMASVKNTEAFF. The whole variable domain, filled in from reference TRBV7-8 and TRBJ1-1, reads GAGVSQSPRYKVAKRGQDVALRCDPISGHVSLFWYQQALGQGPEFLTYFQNEAQLDKSGLPSDRFFAERPEGSVSTLKIQRTQQEDSAVYLCASSLMASVKNTEAFFGQGTRLTVV.